This paragraph reports one T cell receptor beta chain. Its target is not known. CDR1 and CDR2 from the germline V gene are SGHRS and YFSETQ. V gave up 2 bases and J gave up 7 bases; unmatched junction bases: 6. The CDR3 sequence is 15 residues long. The data belong to a study of cytomegalovirus exposure and HLA in healthy donors. Points from the study as a whole: Listed as cytomegalovirus-associated were 150 or so TCR beta chains. Certain sequence variants were highly shared and formed a cluster, and this cluster was likely a sequencing artifact. Apparent HLA restriction characterized most CMV-associated TCR beta chains in a later analysis. Among donors in an Asian-associated ancestry cluster, a later analysis reportedly found fewer N-insertions than the approximately 700-donor mean.

PCR employed 60 Vbeta and 13 Jbeta primers. The data were produced by immunoSEQ multiplex PCR, yet TCRdb's version contains in-frame clones alone and is incomplete. The data hold about 130,000 clones, with 81% observed a single time. The TCR comes from a man aged 18 to 35 in good health and CMV-seropositive. Sample: PBMCs. The V and J genes are TRBV5-1 and TRBJ2-1; 10 nucleotides line up with TRBD1. This CDR3 reads CASSFSGTGENEQFF. Written as DNA, the CDR3 is TGCGCCAGCAGCTTTTCCGGGACAGGGGAAAATGAGCAGTTCTTC.